This passage covers 2 T cell receptor beta chains from one sample sequenced in a study of cytomegalovirus exposure and HLA in healthy donors. In the PCR, 60 Vbeta and 13 Jbeta primers were used. Only in-frame clones appear in the TCRdb table, and some are missing; sequencing was by immunoSEQ multiplex PCR. Here the sample spans 200,000 or so clones, about 83% being singletons. Source material: PBMCs. The source is a man between 40 and 49 years old in good health and CMV-seronegative.

The chain uses TRBV5-4 and TRBJ1-2; the match to TRBD1 covers 9 bases. V was pared by 2 bases and J by 2 bases, with 4 bases of the junction left unmatched. Germline loops: CDR1 SGHNT, CDR2 YYREEE (reference sequence). The CDR3 contains 15 residues. CDR3 sequence (DNA): TGTGCCAGCAGCTTCTTAGGACAGGGGAACTATGGCTACACCTTC. It codes for CASSFLGQGNYGYTF.

This clone was seen only once. J is TRBJ2-1 and V is TRBV27, with a possible D match to TRBD1 (5 bases). Trimming took 3 bases from V and 3 from J, leaving 12 bases between them. The CDR3 length is 15 residues. Germline V gene lookup returns CDR1 MNHEY and CDR2 SMNVEV (reference sequence). The CDR3 region has the DNA TGTGCCAGCAGTTTCCCCGACAGCCTCTACAATGAGCAGTTCTTC. Encoded protein: CASSFPDSLYNEQFF.